This TCR beta chain came from a study of blood T cell repertoires in COVID-19. The overall study: Researchers got acute and convalescent COVID-19 samples from the United States, Italy and Spain. T cells, B-cell-depleted T cells, or PBMCs supplied cDNA or gDNA.

As originally analysed: Estimation of nucleated cell counts was performed using reference gene primer amplification. Here immunoSEQ multiplex PCR was the method, and the copy in TCRdb shows in-frame clones only, minus some. V and J calls and clone size are copied from that table; D and trimming were computed from the DNA. The table shows 120,000 or so clones, with approximately 80% occurring only once. This clone has only one observation. Germline V gene data show CDR1 as MNHNY and CDR2 as SVGAGI (reference sequence). V trimming: 6 bases; J trimming: 7 bases; junction bases outside the gene matches: 13. There are 15 residues in the CDR3.

The sequence came from a woman in her sixties or seventies with acute or convalescent COVID-19. The sample was peripheral blood. The V and J genes are TRBV6-6 and TRBJ2-7; 9 bases line up with TRBD1. CDR3 sequence (DNA): TGTGCCAGCAGGCCTACCGGGACAGGGTTGGGTGAGCAGTACGTC. It yields the protein CASRPTGTGLGEQYV.